This T cell receptor (beta chain) was observed in a study of T cells in Graves' hyperthyroidism and ophthalmopathy. This clonotype has a count of ten or more. Amplified TCR beta CDR3 regions derived from RNA transcripts. First-round RT-PCR targeting the TCR CDR3 was performed with the HTBI primer set. MiXCR, run by TCRdb on the multiplex PCR reads, gives a single entry per CDR3 protein. The repertoire holds 450,000 to 700,000 distinct CDR3 sequences, with about 43% as singletons. Germline V gene lookup returns CDR1 MGHRA and CDR2 YSYEKL. The CDR3 consists of 14 residues. Trimming removed 1 base at V and 5 bases at J, with 8 bases between.

The TCR was taken from an adult woman with Graves' disease, either hyperthyroidism or ophthalmopathy (not recorded which). This chain joins TRBV4-1 and TRBJ2-2; the D is unclear. The specimen was peripheral blood or thyroid tissue (not recorded which). The CDR3: CASSQVFGTGELFF. Written as DNA, the CDR3 is TGCGCCAGCAGCCAAGTCTTCGGGACCGGGGAGCTGTTTTTT.